These T cell receptor beta chains were read from a single sample in a study of prognosis after radiotherapy for stage I lung cancer. MiXCR, run by TCRdb on the multiplex PCR reads, gives a single entry per CDR3 protein. The sample includes approximately 23,000 distinct CDR3 sequences, roughly 40% of them seen just once. The sequences come from PBMCs, collected before or after stereotactic body radiation therapy (not recorded which). Receptors originate from a donor aged 50 or older with non-small cell lung cancer. CDR3s leave out the opening cysteine and the closing phenylalanine or tryptophan. Clone size is shown for a subset of rows, as once, few, many or a class of expanded clone.

CDR3 length,clone size,V gene,J gene,CDR3 protein
12,many,TRBV2,TRBJ2-1,ASSTSRAGDEQF
14,many,TRBV12-3/TRBV12-4,TRBJ2-2,ASKLAGGRYTGELF
16,many,TRBV28,TRBJ1-3,ASSFLLPGGLSGNTIY
11,many,TRBV5-6,TRBJ2-7,ASSWDRNYEQY
10,many,TRBV2,TRBJ2-5,ASETTGETQY
11,many,TRBV20-1,TRBJ2-3,SAPRLDEDTQY
16,many,TRBV28,TRBJ2-6,ASSSLAGSYSGANVLT
14,many,TRBV11-2,TRBJ2-1,ASSLARGYAYNEQF
12,few,TRBV20-1,TRBJ2-5,SARDAGRGETKY
13,-,TRBV20-1,TRBJ2-2,SARLSGSLTGELF
13,-,TRBV20-1,TRBJ2-7,SARDSRGADYEQY
13,many,TRBV5-1,TRBJ2-1,ASSEGAASYNEQF
13,-,TRBV27,TRBJ1-5,ASSLSRYSNQPQH
15,many,TRBV25-1,TRBJ2-6,ASSEKGRAYGANVLT
12,many,TRBV27,TRBJ2-6,ASSLFSGANVLT
10,-,TRBV3-1,TRBJ2-5,ASSPSVEIQY
13,-,TRBV6-2/TRBV6-3,TRBJ1-2,ASSYPGGGLYGYT
13,many,TRBV20-1,TRBJ2-1,SARDLRTSHNEQF
13,many,TRBV7-2,TRBJ2-7,ASSSARSFSYEQY
11,-,TRBV14,TRBJ2-2,ASSQDWTGELF
13,-,TRBV5-4,TRBJ2-1,ASRWQTGWDNEQF
12,many,TRBV3-1,TRBJ1-2,ASSPLWVPTGYT
12,many,TRBV19,TRBJ2-2,ASSFMAGTGELF
14,-,TRBV6-2/TRBV6-3,TRBJ1-6,ASSLAPGQGNSPLH
11,-,TRBV20-1,TRBJ1-1,SAGDVGNTEAF
9,medium-sized,TRBV12-3/TRBV12-4,TRBJ1-2,ASSSGTDYT
14,many,TRBV5-1,TRBJ1-3,ASSISTGLSGNTIY
13,-,TRBV4-3,TRBJ1-1,ASSKEWRASTEAF
15,many,TRBV20-1,TRBJ2-2,SARVSIAGGPPGELF
16,-,TRBV20-1,TRBJ2-5,SASNRVATTLPQETQY
13,medium-sized,TRBV6-2/TRBV6-3,TRBJ2-1,ASSTPDFQVNEQF
14,many,TRBV6-2/TRBV6-3,TRBJ2-7,ASRKIAGTNLYEQY
10,-,TRBV28,TRBJ2-3,ASSLAVDTQY
13,medium-sized,TRBV4-1,TRBJ1-5,ASSQQGASNQPQH
11,many,TRBV18,TRBJ2-3,ASSPETSGTQY
13,-,TRBV28,TRBJ2-2,ASSLQGAGTGELF
14,many,TRBV4-1,TRBJ2-7,ASSQGRQGGSYEQY
9,many,TRBV7-9,TRBJ2-7,AGDRVYEQY
15,many,TRBV28,TRBJ2-1,ASSALAGGRGYNEQF
10,-,TRBV30,TRBJ2-5,AWSEIRETQY
12,-,TRBV9,TRBJ2-6,ASSAFSGANVLT
11,-,TRBV20-1,TRBJ1-2,SARDTGEGGYT
12,-,TRBV6-1,TRBJ1-5,ASVGTYSNQPQH
12,-,TRBV12-5,TRBJ2-7,ASCSRECAYEQY
10,many,TRBV12-3/TRBV12-4,TRBJ1-2,ASTQTGDGYT
15,many,TRBV2,TRBJ1-6,ASTRDRGQSYNSPLH
11,-,TRBV18,TRBJ1-4,ASSPDRVEKLF
12,many,TRBV7-8,TRBJ2-1,ASSLNRGRGGQF
11,-,TRBV28,TRBJ1-1,ASRAHTTGEAF
12,-,TRBV11-1,TRBJ2-3,ASSRGGSTDTQY
13,-,TRBV27,TRBJ2-2,ASSSYLSGTGELF
13,many,TRBV5-4,TRBJ1-5,ASSLGVGLDQPQH
12,-,TRBV9,TRBJ2-1,ASSVRGVGNEQF
12,many,TRBV20-1,TRBJ2-5,SARYTLGTETQY
13,many,TRBV9,TRBJ1-1,ASSEQGRQNTEAF
12,-,TRBV20-1,TRBJ2-7,SARDRRRHYWQY
14,many,TRBV12-3/TRBV12-4,TRBJ2-5,ASTRASGRAHETQY